This T cell receptor (beta chain) was captured in a study of metastatic and nonmetastatic thyroid tumors. Study-wide context: Comparative analysis of repertoires was undertaken across blood and tumor or nodule tissue obtained from malignant and benign thyroid patients.

None of the patients had undergone any treatment ahead of thyroid surgery. This clone appeared many times. TCRdb redid the clone calls on the PCR reads using MiXCR. The sample records around 45,000 clones, about 16% being singletons. V lost 5 bases and J 3 bases, leaving 8 bases between the germline ends. The CDR3 consists of 13 residues. The chain joins TRBV12-3 or TRBV12-4 to TRBJ1-5; D gene unclear. Input material: blood. The clonotype comes from a female donor with papillary thyroid cancer or a benign thyroid nodule (not recorded which). Some clones in this sample may be carry-over from other donors' samples. The CDR3 coding sequence is TGTGCCAGCAGTCGAATGGACAATCAGCCCCAGCATTTT. It encodes CASSRMDNQPQHF.